This T cell receptor beta chain was profiled in a study of blood T cell repertoires in COVID-19. The table came from immunoSEQ multiplex PCR; TCRdb's copy has only in-frame clones and leaves some out. This repertoire shows hundreds of thousands of clones, 90% found once; its top ten account for 1.5% to 2%. The age range of participants was about 18 to 90 years, with residence in under 30 US areas. CDR3 length: 14 amino acids. The germline V gene encodes CDR1 MNHEY and CDR2 SMNVEV (reference sequence). With V trimmed by 1 base and J by 5 bases, 2 bases remained unmatched. The receptor's source is a woman under 30 with acute COVID-19. J is TRBJ2-1 and V is TRBV27; TRBD1 aligns across 7 bases. Sequences were obtained from PBMCs or T cells enriched from blood (not recorded which). The CDR3 sequence is CASSLYTGDNEQFF. The CDR3 region has the DNA TGTGCCAGCAGTTTATACACAGGGGACAATGAGCAGTTCTTC.